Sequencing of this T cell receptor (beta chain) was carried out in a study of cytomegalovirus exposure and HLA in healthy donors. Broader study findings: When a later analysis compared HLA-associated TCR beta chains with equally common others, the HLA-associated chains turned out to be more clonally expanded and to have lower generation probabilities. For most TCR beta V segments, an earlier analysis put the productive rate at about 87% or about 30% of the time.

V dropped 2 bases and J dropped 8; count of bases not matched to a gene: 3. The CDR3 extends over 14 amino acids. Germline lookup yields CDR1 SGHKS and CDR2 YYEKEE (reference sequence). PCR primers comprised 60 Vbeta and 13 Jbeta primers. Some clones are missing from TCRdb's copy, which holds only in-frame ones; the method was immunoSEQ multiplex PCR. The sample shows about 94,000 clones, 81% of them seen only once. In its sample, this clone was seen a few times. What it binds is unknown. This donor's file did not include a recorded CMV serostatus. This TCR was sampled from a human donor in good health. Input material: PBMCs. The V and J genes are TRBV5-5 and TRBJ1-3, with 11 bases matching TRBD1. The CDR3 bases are TGTGCCAGCAGCTTCCGGGACAGGGGGGACACCATATATTTT. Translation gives CASSFRDRGDTIYF.